The TCR beta chain described here comes from a study of a mutant IDH1 vaccine in newly diagnosed glioma. On the study more broadly: Onset of vaccination occurred 4-6 weeks following radiotherapy alone, or with temozolomide cycles. Earlier care involved radiotherapy, temozolomide, or both, and the majority received both.

Produced via immunoSEQ multiplex PCR; TCRdb's table is partial and in-frame only. The sample shows about 55,000 clones, 80% to 90% of them seen only once. Comment on this clone: The antigen is undetermined.

Time point reported: week 35, safety follow-up. Topical imiquimod accompanied each vaccine dose, which consisted of 300 ug of mutant IDH1 20-mer peptide. The receptor's source is a young woman with glioma. Sequenced here: PBMCs, sampled from a glioma patient whose treatment included an IDH1 peptide vaccine.

The CDR3 DNA is TGCGCCAGCAGCTTGGACAGCCGATACACCGGGGAGCTGTTTTTT. Its protein is CASSLDSRYTGELFF. The rearrangement links TRBV5-1 to TRBJ2-2; no reliable D call. Germline V gene data show CDR1 as SGHRS and CDR2 as YFSETQ. The CDR3 extends over 15 amino acids. V dropped 0 bases and J dropped 3 bases, with 9 bases sitting between them.